This TCR beta chain comes out of a study of blood T cell repertoires in COVID-19 (dated by TCRdb to the early 2020s). Broadly, across the study: Samples from collaborators originated in the United States, Italy and Spain and spanned both the acute and convalescent phases of COVID-19. The prospective study material was composed of cDNA or gDNA derived from T cells, B-cell-depleted T cells, or PBMCs. Deeply sampled blood TCRbeta repertoires from subjects exposed to, actively infected with, or recovered from COVID-19 were included in the dataset. The repertoires were made available in a free public database intended to serve as a resource for research on the immune response to SARS-CoV-2. Samples came from the ongoing ImmuneRACE study (first 160 participants) plus 1,254 subjects from 6 global collaborators. Nearly every sample came with metadata listing a de-identified subject ID, COVID-19 status, age in years and sex. HLA class I and class II types, where available, came from metadata supplied by the sample provider rather than from assay-based typing. What the research found in general, with its limitations: The amount of clinical and demographic metadata varied by source and participant and was provided uncurated.

Of note for this clone: Its specific antigen is unknown. No clone much larger than this one lies a single base away; base qualities are absent.

The immunoSEQ Assay, a bias-controlled multiplex PCR, was used to amplify TCRbeta CDR3 regions from genomic DNA. As for the original processing: Within the assay, amplification of reference gene primers was used to estimate how many nucleated cells each sample contained. To quantify the absolute abundance of each unique TCRbeta CDR3 rearrangement, sequence reads were collapsed and filtered. For each sample, productive Simpson clonality was calculated as the square root of Simpson's diversity index over productive rearrangements. TCRdb obtained this table from immuneACCESS and retained in-frame rearrangements with V and J assigned. These tables miss some clones; where compared with another copy, unresolved V genes account for less than half of the shortfall, and the remainder is unexplained. Clone size and V and J calls were adopted from that table, with D and trimming inferred from the DNA. The sample table shows roughly 120,000 clones, and just over 70% are seen once. Under 0.95% of the sample is taken by the ten largest.

The collaborating institutions used their own protocols to collect whole blood in K2EDTA tubes. Collaborator samples were shipped for TCRbeta analysis as frozen whole blood, isolated PBMCs, or DNA extracted from either sample type. V ends up 0 bases short and J 5 bases short, with an unmatched junction base count of 16. From its cysteine to its phenylalanine, the CDR3 spans 19 amino acids. The retained sequence is limited to the CDR3, 57 bases, with the frame set at the first base. CDR1 and CDR2 are drawn from the germline V gene: LGHNT, FRNRAP. This clonotype was obtained from a human donor with acute or convalescent COVID-19. The donor label of this sample is uncertain. In this chain, TRBV12-5 is recombined with TRBJ2-5; 9 central nucleotides agree with TRBD1. The sequenced sample was peripheral blood. At the DNA level, the sequence is TGTGCTAGTGGTTTGGTACCTGACGGGGGTACAGGGGGCAAGGAGACCCAGTACTTC. This encodes CASGLVPDGGTGGKETQYF.